A single sample is the source of the 11 T cell receptor beta chains below, sequenced in a study of vaccination effects on CD4 cells after COVID-19. The table came from immunoSEQ multiplex PCR; TCRdb's copy has only in-frame clones and leaves some out. The sample records roughly 30,000 clones, about 72% being singletons. Their antigen targets remain unknown. With the ViraFEST assay, the study expanded antigen-specific CD4+ T cells using viral peptide pools, then sequenced them. Culture lasted over 9 days before CD4+ T cell isolation. This individual tested PCR-positive for SARS-CoV-2 infection between March and December 2020. The sequencing here drew on CD4+ T cells from PBMCs cultured with a peptide pool, taken before COVID-19 vaccination. These receptors were collected from a human donor who had a prior SARS-CoV-2 infection.

V gene TRBV19 combines with J gene TRBJ1-2; 7 nucleotides match TRBD1. The junction had 7 bases not matched to a gene; V was cut back by 5 bases and J by 10 bases. The CDR3 spans 12 residues. CDR1 and CDR2 (germline): LNHDA, SQIVND (reference sequence). CDR3 in amino acids: CASSSDRPPYTF. CDR3 nucleotides: TGTGCCAGTAGTTCGGACAGGCCACCCTACACCTTC.

The chain uses TRBV6-5 and TRBJ1-5, with D unclear. From germline, CDR1 is MNHEY and CDR2 SVGAGI. V was trimmed by 4 bases and J by 3 bases, leaving 7 bases between them. The CDR3 covers 13 residues. The CDR3 region has the DNA TGTGCCAGCAGTTCTGTTCTCAATCAGCCCCAGCATTTT. Amino acids: CASSSVLNQPQHF.

The table lists this clone with a few counts. The CDR3, as DNA: TGTGCCAGCAGCTTCGTGGGCTCCTACGAGCAGTACTTC. This encodes CASSFVGSYEQYF. The chain has TRBV5-4 and TRBJ2-7; D is undetermined. From germline, CDR1 is SGHNT and CDR2 YYREEE (reference sequence). The V end was cut by 2 bases, the J end by 0 bases, with 6 bases between. This CDR3 contains 13 residues.

The chain uses TRBV5-1 and TRBJ2-1; no clear D. V dropped 0 bases and J dropped 9 bases, with 10 bases sitting between them. The CDR3 loop spans 13 amino acids. The V gene's germline CDR1 is SGHRS and CDR2 YFSETQ. CDR3 in DNA: TGCGCCAGCAGCTTGGATCCGACGGGTGAGCAGTTCTTC. This translates into CASSLDPTGEQFF. Based on the CDR3 plus reference TRBV5-1 and TRBJ2-1, the full variable domain is KAGVTQTPRYLIKTRGQQVTLSCSPISGHRSVSWYQQTPGQGLQFLFEYFSETQRNKGNFPGRFSGRQFSNSRSEMNVSTLELGDSALYLCASSLDPTGEQFFGPGTRLTVL.

This clone has only a few counts. This chain links TRBV18 with TRBJ1-1, with a possible D match to TRBD1 (6 bases). Germline V gene data show CDR1 as KGHSH and CDR2 as LQKENI. Trimming took 4 bases from V and 5 from J, leaving 17 bases between them. CDR3 length: 15 residues. The CDR3 region has the DNA TGTGCCAGCTCACGCCACCCGACAGGCGAGACTGAAGCTTTCTTT. Translation: CASSRHPTGETEAFF.

The chain joins TRBV5-1 to TRBJ1-4; weak D call: TRBD1 (5 bases). The V end lost 6 bases, the J end lost 4 bases, and 16 bases lay between the germline ends. The CDR3 is made up of 15 amino acids. Germline V CDR1 and CDR2: SGHRS, YFSETQ. CDR3 DNA sequence: TGCGCCAGCAACACCCAGGGACGGATTAATGAAAAACTGTTTTTT. Translation: CASNTQGRINEKLFF.

This chain connects TRBV11-2 to TRBJ1-3; perhaps TRBD1 as D (5 bases). Trimming removed 4 bases from V and 2 bases from J, with 9 bases in between. In germline, CDR1 is SGHAT, CDR2 FQNNGV. The length of the CDR3 is 14 residues. The CDR3 bases are TGTGCCAGCAGCTCGGACAAGGCTGGAAACACCATATATTTT. As protein: CASSSDKAGNTIYF.

There are a few counts of this clone. The CDR3 protein is CASSQGIPRTSGMPQYF. CDR3 DNA: TGCGCCAGCAGCCAAGGCATTCCTAGGACTAGCGGTATGCCCCAGTACTTC. The gene calls are TRBV4-1 and TRBJ2-5; 10 nucleotides match TRBD2. The CDR3 length is 17 residues. After removal of 1 base from V and 9 bases from J, the junction contained 14 bases not matched to a gene. Germline CDR1 reads MGHRA; CDR2 reads YSYEKL.

This clone showed up just a few times. The J gene is TRBJ1-6, the V gene TRBV7-2, with D uncertain. Trimming pared 4 bases from V and 8 bases from J, leaving 15 bases between. The CDR3 is 15 amino acids. CDR1 and CDR2 (germline): SGHTA, FQGNSA. CDR3 sequence (DNA): TGTGCCAGCAGCTCCCCCCCCTCAGCCTATTCACCCCTCCACTTT. This codes for CASSSPPSAYSPLHF.

The chain recombines TRBV18 with TRBJ2-3; a weak D match, TRBD1 (5 bases). Germline V lookup: CDR1 KGHSH, CDR2 LQKENI. The germline V and J ends were trimmed by 3 bases and 6 bases, with 7 bases remaining between them. The CDR3 runs 12 residues. The CDR3 sequence is CASSPDSDTQYF. Here the CDR3 DNA reads TGTGCCAGCTCACCTGACAGCGATACGCAGTATTTT.

This chain links TRBV10-3 with TRBJ1-1, with D perhaps matching TRBD1 (5 bases). CDR3 length: 15 residues. Germline CDR1 is ENHRY and CDR2 is SYGVKD. V lost 0 bases, J lost 2 bases, and 10 bases lay in between. The CDR3 protein is CAISESTARNTEAFF. CDR3 bases: TGTGCCATCAGTGAGTCGACAGCCAGAAACACTGAAGCTTTCTTT.